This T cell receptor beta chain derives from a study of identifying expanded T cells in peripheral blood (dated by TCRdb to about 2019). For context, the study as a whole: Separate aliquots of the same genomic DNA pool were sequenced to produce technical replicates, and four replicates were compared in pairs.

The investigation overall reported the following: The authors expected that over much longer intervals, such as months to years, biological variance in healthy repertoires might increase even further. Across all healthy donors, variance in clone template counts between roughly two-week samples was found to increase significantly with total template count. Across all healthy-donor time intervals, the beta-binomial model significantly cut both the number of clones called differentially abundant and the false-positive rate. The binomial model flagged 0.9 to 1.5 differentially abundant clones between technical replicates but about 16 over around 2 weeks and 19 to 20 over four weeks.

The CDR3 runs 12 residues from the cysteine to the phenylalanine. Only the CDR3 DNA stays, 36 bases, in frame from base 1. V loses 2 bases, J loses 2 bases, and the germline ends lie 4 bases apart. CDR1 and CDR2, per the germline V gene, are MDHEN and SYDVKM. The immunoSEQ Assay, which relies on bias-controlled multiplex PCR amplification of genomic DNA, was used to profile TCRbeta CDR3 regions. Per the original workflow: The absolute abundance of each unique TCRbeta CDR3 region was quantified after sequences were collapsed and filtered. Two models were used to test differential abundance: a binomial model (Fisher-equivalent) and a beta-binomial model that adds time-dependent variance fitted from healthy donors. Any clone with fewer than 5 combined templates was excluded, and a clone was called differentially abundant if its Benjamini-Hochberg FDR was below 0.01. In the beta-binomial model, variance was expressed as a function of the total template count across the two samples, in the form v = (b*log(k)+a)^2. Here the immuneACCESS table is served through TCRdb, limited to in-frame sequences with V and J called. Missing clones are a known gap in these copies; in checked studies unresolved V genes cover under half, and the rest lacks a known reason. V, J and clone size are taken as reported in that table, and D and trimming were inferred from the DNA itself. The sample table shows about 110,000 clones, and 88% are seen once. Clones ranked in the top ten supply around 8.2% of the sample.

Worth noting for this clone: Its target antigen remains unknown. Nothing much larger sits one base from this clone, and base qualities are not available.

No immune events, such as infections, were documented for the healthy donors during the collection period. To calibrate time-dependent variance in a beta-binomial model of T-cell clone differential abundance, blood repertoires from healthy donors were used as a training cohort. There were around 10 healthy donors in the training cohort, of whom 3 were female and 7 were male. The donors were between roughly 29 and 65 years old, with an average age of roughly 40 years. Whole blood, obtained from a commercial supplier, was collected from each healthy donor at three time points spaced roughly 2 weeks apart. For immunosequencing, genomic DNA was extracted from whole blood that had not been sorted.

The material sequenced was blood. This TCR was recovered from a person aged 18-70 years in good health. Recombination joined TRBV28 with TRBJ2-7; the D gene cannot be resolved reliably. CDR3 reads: CASSLVAYEQYF. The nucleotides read TGTGCCAGCAGTTTAGTCGCCTACGAGCAGTACTTC.